Below, 16 T cell receptor beta chains from the same sample are listed, as sequenced in a study of control samples from healthy donors and cancer patients. Profiling relied on immunoSEQ multiplex PCR, and the TCRdb table lists in-frame clones only, not all of them. The top ten hold about 21% of the sample, which has around 90,000 clones, approximately 89% seen once. The sample was blood. The receptor set was obtained from a man aged 25 to 40 in good health.

The chain is built from TRBV5-1 and TRBJ2-3; 9 bases align to TRBD2. The V segment lost 0 bases and the J segment 2 bases; nucleotides outside the gene matches: 7. Per germline, CDR1 SGHRS and CDR2 YFSETQ. The CDR3 is 17 amino acids. The CDR3 nucleotides read TGCGCCAGCAGCTTGGAGGGTAGCGGGGGAGACACAGATACGCAGTATTTT. This gives the protein CASSLEGSGGDTDTQYF.

This clone was seen a few times. The rearrangement joins TRBV27 to TRBJ2-1; D may be TRBD2 (6 bases). Trimming took 0 bases from V and 0 from J, leaving 9 bases between them. Germline-derived CDR1 and CDR2 are MNHEY and SMNVEV (reference sequence). CDR3 length: 16 amino acids. CDR3 sequence: CASSLSGLSSYNEQFF. CDR3 in DNA: TGTGCCAGCAGTTTATCGGGACTCAGCTCCTACAATGAGCAGTTCTTC.

This chain connects TRBV10-3 to TRBJ2-2; no reliable D call. CDR3 size: 15 residues. Trimming cost V 6 bases and J 3 bases, with 14 bases left between them. CDR1 and CDR2 (germline): ENHRY, SYGVKD. The CDR3 sequence: CAIRPGPGDTGELFF. CDR3 DNA: TGTGCCATCAGACCTGGGCCTGGGGACACCGGGGAGCTGTTTTTT.

This sequence joins TRBV2 and TRBJ1-5; D perhaps matches TRBD1 (5 bases). CDR3 length: 15 amino acids. The V gene lost 8 bases and the J gene lost 4 bases, with 18 bases spanning the gap. Per the germline V gene, CDR1 is SNHLY and CDR2 is FYNNEI. The CDR3 nucleotides read TGTGCCAGCTCTCGGGACCCCCAAGGGAATCAGCCCCAGCATTTT. Protein sequence: CASSRDPQGNQPQHF.

This chain joins TRBV3-1 (or the pseudogene TRBV3-2) and TRBJ2-2; the D call may be TRBD1 or TRBD2 (5 bases each). V lost 4 bases and J lost 7, with 16 bases in between. There are 15 residues in the CDR3. Germline V gives CDR1 LGHDT, CDR2 YNNKEL (reference sequence). CDR3 sequence reads: CASSPTGRGGGELFF. CDR3 coding DNA: TGTGCCAGCAGCCCCACTGGCCGGGGCGGCGGGGAGCTGTTTTTT.

Regarding this clone: Other DNA sequences in this specimen translate into the identical CDR3. The chain carries TRBV7-3 and TRBJ2-7; D tentatively reads TRBD1 or TRBD2 (7 bases each). Trimming removed 1 base from V and 0 bases from J, with 19 bases in between. Germline-derived CDR1 and CDR2 are SGHTA and FQGTGA. The CDR3 loop spans 18 amino acids. The CDR3 here is CASSLRGGGGQTSYEQYF. The CDR3 nucleotides read TGTGCCAGCAGCTTAAGAGGTGGGGGGGGACAGACCTCCTACGAGCAGTACTTC.

CDR3 DNA: TGTGCCACCAGTGATTCCCTAAGGGGCGCCGGGACCCAGTACTTC. Its translation is CATSDSLRGAGTQYF. This sequence joins TRBV24-1 and TRBJ2-5; tentative D call: TRBD1 (5 bases). Germline V gene sequence: CDR1 KGHDR, CDR2 SFDVKD. The CDR3 spans 15 residues. V lost 2 bases, J lost 7 bases, and 16 bases lay in between.

This chain joins TRBV6-5 and TRBJ1-6; TRBD1 aligns across 11 bases. The CDR3 runs 15 residues. CDR1 is MNHEY, CDR2 SVGAGI, per germline. V shed 7 bases and J 6 bases; nucleotides not matched to a gene: 5. Here the CDR3 reads CASIRTGGANSPLHF. The DNA for the CDR3 is TGTGCCAGCATCCGGACAGGGGGCGCTAATTCACCCCTCCACTTT.

The CDR3 here is CAISEPGTGIGNTIYF. Written as DNA, the CDR3 is TGTGCCATCAGTGAGCCCGGGACAGGAATCGGAAACACCATATATTTT. J is TRBJ1-3 and V is TRBV10-3; 8 nucleotides line up with TRBD1. Per the germline V gene, CDR1 is ENHRY and CDR2 is SYGVKD. This CDR3 has 16 amino acids. V was clipped by 2 bases and J by 4 bases; unmatched bases: 7.

V is TRBV19 and J is TRBJ2-5; 13 nucleotides agree with TRBD2. This CDR3 spans 15 amino acids. The V and J ends lost 3 bases and 7 bases, in that order; junction bases with no gene match: 5. CDR1 is LNHDA, CDR2 SQIVND, per germline (reference sequence). This CDR3 reads CASSIGLAGEGTQYF. The CDR3 DNA sequence: TGTGCCAGTAGTATTGGACTAGCGGGGGAGGGGACCCAGTACTTC.

The chain employs TRBV19 and TRBJ2-3; 10 bases fit TRBD2. The CDR3 spans 17 residues. From germline, CDR1 is LNHDA and CDR2 SQIVND (reference sequence). The J segment lost 0 bases and the V segment lost 9 bases, leaving 12 bases of the junction unmatched. CDR3 sequence reads: CASLGSGGSPSTDTQYF. The CDR3 DNA is TGTGCCAGCCTTGGTAGCGGGGGGTCTCCTAGCACAGATACGCAGTATTTT.

Note on this clone: The junction departs from the called germline gene at one end, perhaps through a read error. V is TRBV6-2 or TRBV6-3 and J is TRBJ1-2; perhaps TRBD1 as D (5 bases). CDR3 size: 14 residues. CDR1 is MNHEY and CDR2 is SVGEGT in the germline V gene. The CDR3 loop is CASSYSDTTRLIVF. The CDR3, as DNA: TGTGCCAGCAGTTACTCGGACACGACACGTCTTATTGTCTTC.

The chain combines TRBV5-1 with TRBJ2-3; 7 nucleotides align to TRBD1. The CDR3 extends over 15 amino acids. CDR1 SGHRS and CDR2 YFSETQ come from the germline V gene. Germline trimming cut 4 bases from V and 4 bases from J; bases unmatched to any gene: 9. The CDR3 sequence is CASSPGTVSSDTQYF. DNA of the CDR3: TGCGCCAGCAGCCCCGGGACAGTTAGTTCAGATACGCAGTATTTT.

This rearrangement joins TRBV7-2 to TRBJ1-4; D remains ambiguous. Germline lookup yields CDR1 SGHTA and CDR2 FQGNSA. The V end lost 1 base, the J end lost 4 bases, and 7 bases lay between the germline ends. There are 14 residues in the CDR3. The CDR3 bases are TGTGCCAGCAGCTTAGGGCAAATTAATGAAAAACTGTTTTTT. Residues: CASSLGQINEKLFF.

On this clone itself: Other DNA sequences from this sample encode an identical CDR3 as well. The V call is TRBV7-9, the J call TRBJ2-3; possibly TRBD2 for D (6 bases). CDR1 is SEHNR and CDR2 is FQNEAQ in the germline V gene (reference sequence). The length of the CDR3 is 16 residues. V lost 2 bases, J lost 0 bases, and 12 bases lay in between. The CDR3 nucleotides read TGTGCCAGCAGCTTACGATTGGGGAGGAGCACAGATACGCAGTATTTT. Translating it yields CASSLRLGRSTDTQYF.

The chain carries TRBV5-1 and TRBJ2-5, with D possibly called TRBD1 or TRBD2 (5 bases each). This CDR3 contains 15 residues. Germline loops: CDR1 SGHRS, CDR2 YFSETQ. V was clipped by 6 bases and J by 4 bases, with 19 bases between them. The CDR3 is CASKGTRGILETQYF. The CDR3 DNA reads as TGCGCCAGCAAGGGTACTAGGGGTATTTTAGAGACCCAGTACTTC.